Reported below is one T cell receptor beta chain. Its specificity is not known. This sample is drawn from a study of CD4 T cells in relation to SARS-CoV-2 and coronaviruses. Study details: PBMCs were cultured with antigen for over 8 days before TCR beta sequencing. Study-wide points: No donor gave both pre-pandemic and post-infection samples.

Sequencing was performed with immunoSEQ multiplex PCR; in TCRdb, only in-frame clones are kept and a portion is missing. The top ten hold about a fifth of the sample, which has more than 15,000 clones, 78% seen once. CD4+ T cells from unexposed donors were obtained before the COVID-19 pandemic (2011-2018). The cells were cultured for over eight days before CD4+ T cells were isolated. Cultures held more than 1.5 million PBMCs per well with around 9.4 IU/ml IL-2. The ends lost 10 bases at V and 3 bases at J; junction bases unmatched: 15. CDR1 and CDR2 (germline): MNHEY, SMNVEV (reference sequence). The CDR3 spans 16 residues.

Sequencing was performed on CD4+ T cells from PBMCs, cultured in vitro. This sequence originates from a human donor in good health. The V gene is TRBV27, the J gene TRBJ2-1; TRBD2 matches 7 bases. Here the CDR3 DNA reads TGTGCCACCCGGACTCAAGCTAGCGGATACTACAATGAGCAGTTCTTC. This sequence encodes CATRTQASGYYNEQFF.